This T cell receptor beta chain was found in a study of T cell responses to AZD1222 COVID-19 vaccine. General study points: Mostly white British, mostly female donors; authors suggested clonal diversity may be underestimated. Spike-specific TCR breadth and depth were elevated following two AZD1222 doses. Unmutated variant regions are reportedly the target of nearly half of TCRs that are spike-specific. Only a handful of AZD1222 recipients, several in all, had baseline seropositivity.

Germline V gene sequence: CDR1 LGHNA, CDR2 YSLEER. The germline V and J ends were trimmed by 0 bases and 0 bases, with 6 bases remaining between them. The CDR3 has 14 amino acids. A note on this clone: Its antigen is unknown. The same CDR3 is also encoded by other DNA sequences in this sample.

Sequenced by immunoSEQ multiplex PCR; TCRdb stores in-frame clones only, minus some. The sample consists of about 110,000 clones, 70% to 90% of them appearing once. The sequencing used peripheral blood, collected 28 days after the second AZD1222 dose. The clonotype was recovered from an adult who received the AZD1222 COVID-19 vaccine. V gene TRBV4-3 combines with J gene TRBJ2-7; D gene ambiguous. CDR3 loop: CASSQDLGSYEQYF. DNA for the CDR3: TGCGCCAGCAGCCAAGATTTAGGCTCCTACGAGCAGTACTTC.